The T cell receptor (beta chain) under discussion was sequenced for a study of cytomegalovirus exposure and HLA in healthy donors. CDR3 length equals 13 residues. Germline V lookup: CDR1 LNHDA, CDR2 SQIVND (reference sequence). The junction had 10 bases not matched to a gene; V was cut back by 9 bases and J by 8 bases. The study ran its PCR with 60 Vbeta and 13 Jbeta primers. Here immunoSEQ multiplex PCR was the method, and the copy in TCRdb shows in-frame clones only, minus some. Of roughly 190,000 clones in the sample, 77% were seen once. About this clone itself: As yet, its antigen is unknown.

Findings of the study overall: The later analysis indicated that the majority of CMV-associated TCR beta chains appeared HLA-restricted.

The receptor was derived from a woman younger than 45 in good health and CMV-seropositive. The sample taken for sequencing was PBMCs. This chain connects TRBV19 to TRBJ1-2; 9 bases match TRBD1. The CDR3 sequence is CASKRFTGGGYTF. The CDR3, as DNA: TGTGCCAGCAAAAGGTTTACAGGGGGCGGCTACACCTTC.